Given below is one TCR beta chain in context. Its antigen is still unknown. The sample holds no much larger clone one base away, and base qualities are not on file. Using the deep immunoSEQ assay, TCR CDR3 regions were amplified from genomic DNA by multiplex PCR. Genomic DNA extracted from each cell subset was distributed evenly over all wells of several immunoSEQ 96-well plates, and each plate served as one replicate. For sorted subsets, 200 to 250 ng of genomic DNA, equivalent to around 30,000 T cell genomes, went into each replicate PCR. Purified libraries were measured with a Qubit 3.0 fluorometer, size-checked on a Bioanalyzer 2100, and measured again with the KAPA Library Quantification kit. Each immunoSEQ 96-well plate was sequenced on its own single-read 150-cycle Illumina NextSeq 550 flow cell. On the study's bioinformatics: Because the immunoSEQ output held only junctional sequences and lacked quality scores, the filtering could not match the filtering applied to full-length reads. To assign V/J genes and CDR3, sequences were annotated using PyIR, a Python wrapper for IgBLAST v1.9, with IMGT germline references. Reads with weak V/J assignments (E-value above 1e-6), missing CDR3, stop codons, out-of-frame junctions, or ambiguous translated residues were removed. V3J clonotypes were defined as sequences sharing an identical inferred V gene, J gene, and CDR3 amino acid sequence. Percentage overlap between repertoires was computed as shared unique clonotypes divided by the size of the smaller repertoire. Richness of each repertoire was evaluated using RTK rarefaction, the Chao1 estimator, and Recon v2.1 estimates of unobserved clonotypes. Generation probabilities were computed with OLGA for all TCRbeta clonotypes obtained by the gDNA method from several donors. Here the immuneACCESS table is served through TCRdb, limited to in-frame sequences with V and J called. Missing clones are a known gap in these copies; in checked studies unresolved V genes cover under half, and the rest lacks a known reason. V and J calls and clone size are those listed in that table; D and trimming were worked out from the DNA. This sample lists 850,000 to 1,100,000 clones; 60% to 85% were detected once. Roughly 0.82% of the sample rests with the top ten.

The donors were healthy, HIV-negative adults with no recently reported acute infections or vaccinations. Only Caucasian adults living in Nashville, Tennessee, USA were represented among the donors. CD4+ T cells were enriched through magnetic negative selection, after which naive cells were positively selected on CD45RA and the remaining negative fraction served as the memory subset. Blood was obtained by leukapheresis, after which PBMCs were separated by Ficoll-Histopaque density gradient centrifugation and cryopreserved in liquid nitrogen vapor phase. Analytical flow cytometry was used to check the purity and quantity of each magnetically sorted T cell population. Genomic DNA was isolated from every sorted fraction and measured by UV absorbance on a Nanodrop 2000c. This record belongs to a study of shared clonotypes between healthy human individuals (dated by TCRdb to about 2020). For the study in its entirety: The cohort comprised a couple of women and a few men aged 18 to 49 years. The study deeply sequenced blood TCR repertoires of about five healthy adults to estimate repertoire size and the extent of clonotype sharing between individuals. Each donor's leukapheresis produced roughly between roughly 0.85 and 9.5 billion PBMCs. Different laboratories and diverse techniques were used to prepare libraries and sequence TCR repertoires, to increase sequencing depth and limit assay-specific biases. For each donor, three plates each were used for CD4 naive and CD4 memory, two plates were used for CD8 naive, and one plate was used for CD8 memory. Study-wide conclusions, independent of this receptor: Pairwise subsampling led to the expectation that sequencing depth would affect the degree of clonotype sharing among donors. The genetic and exposure-history diversity represented was limited by the small number of donors. Even with the large sequencing depth, rarefaction of the sorted-subset datasets indicated that sequencing was incomplete. Estimated clonotype richness was generally larger for naive than for memory subsets. Clonotypes shared by all four sorted-subset donors showed higher generation probabilities than non-shared clonotypes. Across four donors, about 4.5% of naive CD4, over 3% of naive CD8, 2.3% of memory CD4, and 0.3% to 0.45% of memory CD8 clonotypes were shared. Sampling was restricted to blood, and TCR repertoires in tissues likely differ from the TCR repertoires found in blood.

There are 14 amino acids in the CDR3, from cysteine to phenylalanine inclusive. Only CDR3 DNA is held: 42 bases, read in frame from base 1. V gives up 6 bases and J gives up 3 bases, and the segment between their germline ends measures 16 bases. Sequences SGDLS (CDR1) and YYNGEE (CDR2) are obtained from the germline V gene. Sequenced: memory CD4+ T cells from PBMCs. The sample's cell subset or site label, in plain terms: CD45RA-negative fraction. The sequence derives from a man between 18 and 29 years old in good health. Some clones in this sample may be carry-over from other donors' samples. The rearrangement joined TRBV9 to TRBJ2-7; no D segment can be confidently identified. The CDR3 here reads CASTSSLVSYEQYF. The sequence in DNA is TGTGCCAGCACCTCATCCCTGGTAAGCTACGAGCAGTACTTC.